This TCR beta chain is drawn from a study of blood T cell repertoires in COVID-19. The CDR3 totals 16 residues. Germline CDR1 and CDR2: MNHEY and SMNVEV (reference sequence). V shed 3 bases and J 5 bases; nucleotides not matched to a gene: 11. Data came from immunoSEQ multiplex PCR; TCRdb stores just in-frame clones and leaves some out. The data contain approximately 240,000 clones, about 85% of them singletons. The V call is TRBV27, the J call TRBJ2-3; 7 nucleotides line up with TRBD1. Material: PBMCs or T cells enriched from blood (not recorded which). This TCR was sampled from a woman in her twenties or thirties with acute COVID-19. CDR3 protein: CASSFQGVGQVDTQYF. CDR3 nucleotides: TGTGCCAGCAGTTTCCAGGGGGTAGGTCAGGTAGATACGCAGTATTTT.